The rows below give T cell receptor beta chains drawn from one sample of a study of T cell responses to AZD1222 COVID-19 vaccine. Libraries were prepared by immunoSEQ multiplex PCR; TCRdb keeps only in-frame clonotypes and omits some of them. The sample contains about 100,000 clones, about 85% of which appear only once. Specimen: peripheral blood, collected on day 0 of AZD1222 vaccination. The receptors were gathered from an adult in good health. The CDR3 runs from the conserved cysteine through the conserved F or W. Each record gives: CDR3 protein, J gene, V gene.

CAISDTGGAKNIQYF | TRBJ2-4 | TRBV10-3
CASRTDVAGYYEQYF | TRBJ2-7 | TRBV25-1
CASSGQGGNQPQHF | TRBJ1-5 | TRBV7-9
CASSLLGVLGSYNSPLHF | TRBJ1-6 | TRBV7-2
CASSQVSGGTSYEQYF | TRBJ2-7 | TRBV3-1/TRBV3-2
CAVGGRGIGYTF | TRBJ1-2 | TRBV28
CASSPLWTSGRFTGELFF | TRBJ2-2 | TRBV4-1
CASSQLSTSGLPYEQYF | TRBJ2-7 | TRBV4-2
CASSLGDRGRNEQFF | TRBJ2-1 | TRBV7-2
CASSYSGHTRETQYF | TRBJ2-5 | TRBV6-5
CASSQVRGADTQYF | TRBJ2-3 | TRBV3-1/TRBV3-2
CASKTGGNNYGYTF | TRBJ1-2 | TRBV5-1
CSVGTSGTTGELFF | TRBJ2-2 | TRBV29-1
CASGGDSYSNQPQHF | TRBJ1-5 | TRBV19
CASTQGLQPQHF | TRBJ1-5 | TRBV2
CAISESGATNEKLFF | TRBJ1-4 | TRBV10-3